Listed here are 9 T cell receptor beta chains from one sample, sequenced in a study of a mutant IDH1 vaccine in newly diagnosed glioma. Assay used: immunoSEQ multiplex PCR; TCRdb lists only in-frame clones, some missing. The sample shows just under 80,000 clones, more than 85% of them seen only once. The sample's time point: week 5, during vaccination. Vaccine doses each comprised 300 ug of mutant IDH1 20-mer peptide, with topical imiquimod. Antigens of these TCRs are unknown. The sample was PBMCs, taken from a glioma patient whose treatment included an IDH1 peptide vaccine. The origin of the receptors is a woman between 45 and 65 years old with glioma.

The chain joins TRBV5-4 to TRBJ2-6; D is unresolved. Deletions cut 2 bases from V and 1 base from J, with 10 bases between. The germline CDR1 and CDR2 sequences are SGHNT and YYREEE (reference sequence). The length of the CDR3 is 16 residues. For the CDR3, the DNA is TGTGCCAGCAGCTTCTCTGTTTCATCTGGGGCCAACGTCCTGACTTTC. It encodes CASSFSVSSGANVLTF.

The chain uses TRBV5-1 and TRBJ2-3; maybe TRBD2 (5 bases). Germline CDR1 SGHRS, CDR2 YFSETQ. CDR3 length: 14 amino acids. V was clipped by 0 bases and J by 4 bases, with 9 bases between them. CDR3 protein: CASSLGSGSDTQYF. For the CDR3, the DNA is TGCGCCAGCAGCTTGGGTTCGGGATCAGATACGCAGTATTTT.

The chain joins TRBV12-5 to TRBJ1-1; a weak D match, TRBD1 (5 bases). Trimming shortened V by 7 bases and J by 11 bases, and 29 bases separated the two germline ends. The CDR3 loop spans 16 amino acids. The germline V gene encodes CDR1 LGHNT and CDR2 FRNRAP. CDR3 coding DNA: TGTGCTAGTGCCTTCGGACCTTGGTTTGGAGGGGCGAGGGCTTTCTTT. Its translation is CASAFGPWFGGARAFF.

The gene calls are TRBV18 and TRBJ1-2; D might be TRBD1 (5 bases). V was shortened by 1 base and J by 2 bases, with 5 bases between the two germline ends. Germline values: CDR1 KGHSH, CDR2 LQKENI. This CDR3 is 13 amino acids long. CDR3 DNA sequence: TGTGCCAGCTCACCACAGGGGAACTATGGCTACACCTTC. It is translated as CASSPQGNYGYTF.

This chain joins TRBV7-9 and TRBJ2-6; D gene ambiguous. The CDR3 sequence is 13 residues long. CDR1 SEHNR and CDR2 FQNEAQ come from the germline V gene (reference sequence). V was clipped by 1 base and J by 12 bases, with 10 bases between them. The CDR3 loop is CASSLEVLPVLTF. DNA for the CDR3: TGTGCCAGCAGCTTAGAAGTTTTACCCGTCCTGACTTTC.

This CDR3 is CASSNLGTYEQYF. For the CDR3, the DNA is TGTGCCAGTAGTAATCTCGGAACCTACGAGCAGTACTTC. This sequence joins TRBV19 and TRBJ2-7; D not certain. Germline CDR1 LNHDA, CDR2 SQIVND (reference sequence). Trimming shortened V by 4 bases and J by 2 bases, and 9 bases separated the two germline ends. The CDR3 consists of 13 residues.

This chain links TRBV27 with TRBJ2-2; 14 bases line up with TRBD2. Trimming took 5 bases from V and 6 from J; bases not matched to a gene: 5. From germline, CDR1 is MNHEY and CDR2 SMNVEV (reference sequence). The CDR3 loop spans 16 amino acids. In nucleotides, the CDR3 is TGTGCCAGCAGTCCGCGACTAGCGGGAGGGCCCGGGGAGCTGTTTTTT. Its translation: CASSPRLAGGPGELFF.

The chain carries TRBV5-1 and TRBJ1-1; tentatively, D is TRBD1 (5 bases). The CDR3 covers 14 residues. Germline lookup yields CDR1 SGHRS and CDR2 YFSETQ. V lost 0 bases and J 4 bases, leaving 10 bases between the germline ends. DNA of the CDR3: TGCGCCAGCAGCTTGGCACAGGTGCCCACTGAAGCTTTCTTT. It translates to CASSLAQVPTEAFF.

This chain uses TRBV28 with TRBJ1-2, with D perhaps matching TRBD1 (5 bases). V gave up 5 bases and J gave up 2 bases, with 15 bases separating them. CDR3 size: 15 residues. Germline CDR1 and CDR2: MDHEN and SYDVKM. The chain's CDR3 is CASSPENGGNYGYTF. The CDR3 DNA reads TGTGCCAGCAGTCCGGAGAACGGGGGAAACTATGGCTACACCTTC.